One sample yielded the 32 T cell receptor beta chains listed below, sequenced in a study of blood T cell repertoires in COVID-19. Here immunoSEQ multiplex PCR was the method, and the copy in TCRdb shows in-frame clones only, minus some. The sample lists hundreds of thousands of clones, around 90% seen once, with about 8.2% in the top ten. The sample consisted of peripheral blood. The receptors were sampled from a woman aged 45-60 years with COVID-19, enrolled during active disease.

The chain combines TRBV4-2 with TRBJ2-7; TRBD2 matches at 12 bases. CDR1 is LGHNA, CDR2 YNFKEQ, per germline. This CDR3 comprises 14 residues. V lost 4 bases and J lost 4; bases outside the gene matches: 2. The CDR3 region has the DNA TGTGCCAGCAGCCTAGGGACTAGCGGGTACGAGCAGTACTTC. It is translated as CASSLGTSGYEQYF.

The table lists this clone with a few counts. The rearrangement uses TRBV5-1 and TRBJ1-5; 10 positions match TRBD1. From germline, CDR1 is SGHRS and CDR2 YFSETQ. The CDR3 consists of 15 residues. V was clipped by 4 bases and J by 4 bases; unmatched bases: 5. The chain's CDR3 is CASSRGTGENQPQHF. CDR3 in DNA: TGCGCCAGCAGCCGCGGGACAGGGGAAAATCAGCCCCAGCATTTT.

This rearrangement joins TRBV19 to TRBJ1-2, with unresolved D. The CDR3 length is 15 residues. Per the germline V gene, CDR1 is LNHDA and CDR2 is SQIVND (reference sequence). The V end lost 3 bases, the J end lost 3 bases, and 14 bases lay between the germline ends. The DNA for the CDR3 is TGTGCCAGTAGTATTGGCGGACTTTCGGACTATGGCTACACCTTC. It codes for CASSIGGLSDYGYTF.

V usage is TRBV5-1 and J usage is TRBJ1-5; 10 nucleotides match TRBD1. CDR1 is SGHRS, CDR2 YFSETQ, per germline. Germline trimming cut 2 bases from V and 4 bases from J; bases unmatched to any gene: 9. This CDR3 is 17 amino acids long. The CDR3 region is CASSLGTGATSNQPQHF. CDR3 bases: TGCGCCAGCAGCTTAGGGACAGGGGCCACGTCAAATCAGCCCCAGCATTTT.

This rearrangement joins TRBV2 to TRBJ1-2; 8 bases line up with TRBD1. V lost 5 bases to trimming and J lost 2 bases; unmatched junction nucleotides: 4. The CDR3 sequence is 14 residues long. Germline-derived CDR1 and CDR2 are SNHLY and FYNNEI. CDR3 sequence: CASSSYRGNYGYTF. The CDR3 DNA is TGTGCCAGCAGTTCCTACAGGGGGAACTATGGCTACACCTTC.

This chain connects TRBV2 to TRBJ2-5; 8 nucleotides agree with TRBD1. The ends lost 6 bases at V and 5 bases at J; junction bases unmatched: 11. Germline lookup yields CDR1 SNHLY and CDR2 FYNNEI. There are 15 residues in the CDR3. This CDR3 reads CASRNRQGSRETQYF. CDR3 nucleotide sequence: TGTGCCAGCAGGAATCGACAGGGGAGTAGGGAGACCCAGTACTTC.

V is TRBV15 and J is TRBJ1-1; D is unresolved. CDR1 and CDR2 from the germline V gene are LNHNV and YYDKDF (reference sequence). Trimming removed 0 bases from V and 4 bases from J, with 15 bases in between. The CDR3 sequence is 16 residues long. CDR3 residues: CATSRDLQVRSTEAFF. CDR3 in DNA: TGTGCCACCAGCAGAGATCTGCAGGTTCGCAGCACTGAAGCTTTCTTT.

The chain carries TRBV6-5 and TRBJ1-2; 10 bases fit TRBD1. The V segment lost 10 bases and the J segment 8 bases; nucleotides outside the gene matches: 13. The length of the CDR3 is 14 residues. The V gene's germline CDR1 is MNHEY and CDR2 SVGAGI. In DNA, the CDR3 is TGTGCCACCAGGAGGGGACAGGGGAAGGACGGCTACACCTTC. It encodes CATRRGQGKDGYTF.

CDR3 DNA: TGCGCCAGCAGCCCAGGACAGATCTTAATTAGAAATGAAAAACTGTTTTTT. It is translated as CASSPGQILIRNEKLFF. The V call is TRBV4-1, the J call TRBJ1-4; the D gene is possibly TRBD1 (6 bases). Germline CDR1 MGHRA, CDR2 YSYEKL. Trimming removed 4 bases from V and 5 bases from J, with 20 bases in between. This CDR3 region has 17 residues.

The V gene is TRBV4-2, the J gene TRBJ2-1; 9 bases align to TRBD2. Losses at the gene ends were 0 bases for V and 7 bases for J; bases not matched to a gene: 13. The CDR3 has 18 residues. CDR1 LGHNA and CDR2 YNFKEQ come from the germline V gene. The CDR3 DNA reads as TGTGCCAGCAGCCAAGATGGGCGGGGGGGGACGGAATCAAATGAGCAGTTCTTC. Translated, it gives CASSQDGRGGTESNEQFF.

V gene TRBV5-1 combines with J gene TRBJ1-2; D possibly corresponds to TRBD1 (6 bases). This CDR3 is 14 amino acids long. Germline CDR1 is SGHRS and CDR2 is YFSETQ. V lost 7 bases and J lost 0, with 13 bases in between. CDR3 sequence (DNA): TGCGCCAGCTCCAGGGAGGGGGCTAACTATGGCTACACCTTC. Translation: CASSREGANYGYTF.

This chain connects TRBV27 to TRBJ1-1; 7 positions match TRBD1. With V trimmed by 6 bases and J by 10 bases, 5 bases remained unmatched. This CDR3 contains 11 residues. CDR1 and CDR2 from the germline V gene are MNHEY and SMNVEV (reference sequence). The CDR3 region is CASRQGTIAFF. The DNA for the CDR3 is TGTGCCAGCAGACAGGGGACGATAGCTTTCTTT.

This chain joins TRBV19 and TRBJ1-1; D might be TRBD1 (5 bases). CDR3 length: 11 residues. Germline-derived CDR1 and CDR2 are LNHDA and SQIVND (reference sequence). The ends were cut back, 6 bases at V and 7 bases at J, with 9 bases in the middle. The CDR3 reads CASRGGGEAFF. The CDR3, as DNA: TGTGCCAGTAGGGGCGGGGGTGAAGCTTTCTTT.

This clone was observed a single time. This chain uses TRBV14 with TRBJ1-2, with 8 bases that match TRBD1. The CDR3 consists of 16 residues. Germline lookup yields CDR1 SGHDN and CDR2 FVKESK. V trimming: 4 bases; J trimming: 0 bases; junction bases outside the gene matches: 7. For the CDR3, the DNA is TGTGCCAGCAGCCCAGGGGGCTTCGGAGCTAACTATGGCTACACCTTC. Protein product: CASSPGGFGANYGYTF.

Only one count was recorded for this clone. The rearrangement links TRBV12-3 or TRBV12-4 to TRBJ1-1; no clear D. Deletions cut 6 bases from V and 3 bases from J, with 11 bases between. The CDR3 spans 13 residues. This chain's CDR3 is CASSPSEDTEAFF. The CDR3 region has the DNA TGTGCCAGCAGCCCAAGCGAGGACACTGAAGCTTTCTTT.

As DNA, the CDR3 is TGCAGCGCCCGGGACAGGGGGGATTCACCCCTCCACTTT. Encoded protein: CSARDRGDSPLHF. The rearrangement joins TRBV29-1 to TRBJ1-6, with 11 bases identical to TRBD1. This CDR3 has 13 amino acids. V was pared by 7 bases and J by 8 bases, with 4 bases of the junction left unmatched. From germline, CDR1 is SQVTM and CDR2 ANQGSEA.

The table lists this clone with a few counts. The chain employs TRBV28 and TRBJ1-1; TRBD1 matches 7 bases. V was pared by 2 bases and J by 6 bases, with 9 bases of the junction left unmatched. The CDR3 spans 15 residues. The germline V gene has CDR1 MDHEN and CDR2 SYDVKM. The CDR3 DNA sequence: TGTGCCAGCAGTTTACGGCAGGGGGGAGGCGCTGAAGCTTTCTTT. Its translation is CASSLRQGGGAEAFF.

This chain uses TRBV2 with TRBJ2-5; D unclear. The CDR3 totals 15 residues. In germline, CDR1 is SNHLY, CDR2 FYNNEI. Trimming took 4 bases from V and 2 from J, leaving 14 bases between them. Here the CDR3 reads CASSAESEQQETQYF. The DNA of the CDR3 is TGTGCCAGCAGTGCGGAATCGGAACAGCAAGAGACCCAGTACTTC.

The V gene is TRBV19, the J gene TRBJ2-2; 8 bases are shared with TRBD2. CDR3 length equals 14 residues. Germline V CDR1 and CDR2: LNHDA, SQIVND (reference sequence). Losses at the gene ends were 6 bases for V and 5 bases for J; bases not matched to a gene: 5. CDR3 loop: CASRYSGATGELFF. In nucleotides, the CDR3 is TGTGCCAGTAGATATAGCGGGGCGACCGGGGAGCTGTTTTTT.

The chain links TRBV2 to TRBJ2-1, with 8 nucleotides matching TRBD2. CDR1 SNHLY and CDR2 FYNNEI come from the germline V gene. The ends lost 2 bases at V and 3 bases at J; junction bases unmatched: 3. The CDR3 has 15 residues. This CDR3 is CASSEMRGDYNEQFF. The CDR3 nucleotides read TGTGCCAGCAGTGAAATGCGGGGGGACTACAATGAGCAGTTCTTC.

The chain recombines TRBV2 with TRBJ2-7, with D perhaps matching TRBD1 (6 bases). Trimming shortened V by 4 bases and J by 2 bases, and 15 bases separated the two germline ends. The CDR3 runs 15 residues. Germline V gene data show CDR1 as SNHLY and CDR2 as FYNNEI. CDR3 in amino acids: CASSGEQTGAYEQYF. Written as DNA, the CDR3 is TGTGCCAGCAGTGGAGAGCAGACAGGTGCCTACGAGCAGTACTTC.

This rearrangement joins TRBV4-1 to TRBJ1-2; D call uncertain. V lost 4 bases to trimming and J lost 1 base, with 13 bases between them. This CDR3 spans 15 amino acids. CDR1 MGHRA and CDR2 YSYEKL come from the germline V gene. The CDR3, as DNA: TGCGCCAGCAGCCCACTCCCACGGGATAACTATGGCTACACCTTC. Translated: CASSPLPRDNYGYTF.

J is TRBJ1-5 and V is TRBV6-1, with D unclear. V lost 3 bases, J lost 0 bases, and 9 bases lay in between. This CDR3 is 15 amino acids long. Germline assignment: CDR1 MNHNS and CDR2 SASEGT. In DNA form, the CDR3 reads TGTGCCAGCAGTGACAGCGAAGATAGCAATCAGCCCCAGCATTTT. It yields the protein CASSDSEDSNQPQHF.

This chain uses TRBV6-5 with TRBJ1-3, with no clear D. The CDR3 spans 13 residues. The V gene's germline CDR1 is MNHEY and CDR2 SVGAGI. Trimming removed 5 bases from V and 2 bases from J, with 7 bases in between. CDR3 residues: CASSITTGNTIYF. The DNA of the CDR3 is TGTGCCAGCAGTATCACAACTGGAAACACCATATATTTT.

V and J are TRBV6-5 and TRBJ2-4, with 15 nucleotides matching TRBD2. Germline V lookup: CDR1 MNHEY, CDR2 SVGAGI. The CDR3 totals 14 residues. Trimming at V came to 8 bases and at J to 8 bases, leaving 4 bases not matched to a gene. CDR3 sequence reads: CASLGLAGGHIQYF. CDR3 nucleotides: TGTGCCAGCCTGGGACTAGCGGGGGGACACATTCAGTACTTC.

This chain connects TRBV2 to TRBJ1-6; D is undetermined. Trimming shortened V by 4 bases and J by 10 bases, and 11 bases separated the two germline ends. CDR1 SNHLY and CDR2 FYNNEI come from the germline V gene. The CDR3 covers 13 residues. Here the CDR3 reads CASSVQVGSPLHF. DNA of the CDR3: TGTGCCAGCAGTGTGCAGGTGGGCTCACCCCTCCACTTT.

This chain uses TRBV10-1 with TRBJ2-7; tentative D call: TRBD2 (5 bases). This CDR3 has 14 residues. Looked up from germline, CDR1 is WNHNN and CDR2 is SYGVQD (reference sequence). The V end lost 0 bases, the J end lost 4 bases, and 10 bases lay between the germline ends. The CDR3 DNA follows: TGCGCCAGCAGTGAGTCGCCTAGAGGGTACGAGCAGTACTTC. Translated: CASSESPRGYEQYF.

The chain couples TRBV2 to TRBJ1-2, with D tentatively TRBD1 (5 bases). The CDR3 runs 17 residues. The ends were cut back, 8 bases at V and 8 bases at J, with 30 bases in the middle. Germline assignment: CDR1 SNHLY and CDR2 FYNNEI. The CDR3: CASLRDRLARGAEGYTF. The DNA for the CDR3 is TGTGCCAGCTTGCGGGATCGATTGGCGAGGGGCGCAGAAGGCTACACCTTC. The full variable domain, its missing parts supplied by reference TRBV2 and TRBJ1-2, is EPEVTQTPSHQVTQMGQEVILRCVPISNHLYFYWYRQILGQKVEFLVSFYNNEISEKSEIFDDQFSVERPDGSNFTLKIRSTKLEDSAMYFCASLRDRLARGAEGYTFGSGTRLTVV.

V and J are TRBV9 and TRBJ2-5; 10 positions agree with TRBD2. Germline V gene sequence: CDR1 SGDLS, CDR2 YYNGEE. This CDR3 is built from 16 residues. Trimming cost V 1 base and J 2 bases; bases outside gene matches: 5. For the CDR3, the DNA is TGTGCCAGCAGCGTAAATATAGCGGGGGGACAAGAGACCCAGTACTTC. Its protein product is CASSVNIAGGQETQYF.

The J gene is TRBJ1-3, the V gene TRBV6-1; D remains unclear. Looked up from germline, CDR1 is MNHNS and CDR2 is SASEGT. V lost 1 base, J lost 4 bases, and 11 bases lay in between. There are 15 residues in the CDR3. The CDR3 DNA is TGTGCCAGCAGTGAAGACTTCGGAGGAGGAAACACCATATATTTT. Translation: CASSEDFGGGNTIYF.

This rearrangement joins TRBV3-1 (or the pseudogene TRBV3-2) to TRBJ2-7; D unclear. Trimming left V 1 base short and J 7 bases short, with 8 bases between. The CDR3 length is 12 residues. Germline CDR1 and CDR2: LGHDT and YNNKEL (reference sequence). In DNA form, the CDR3 reads TGTGCCAGCAGCCAAGCTGCGGCAGAGCAGTACTTC. Translating it yields CASSQAAAEQYF.

The V gene is TRBV6-5, the J gene TRBJ2-1, with TRBD2 matching over 11 bases. The length of the CDR3 is 16 residues. Per the germline V gene, CDR1 is MNHEY and CDR2 is SVGAGI. V was clipped by 0 bases and J by 9 bases; unmatched bases: 7. In DNA form, the CDR3 reads TGTGCCAGCAGTTACTCGATGGGACTAGCGGCAAGTGAGCAGTTCTTC. The encoded protein is CASSYSMGLAASEQFF.